This T cell receptor beta chain was recorded in a study of T cell responses to AZD1222 COVID-19 vaccine. Generated by immunoSEQ multiplex PCR, the TCRdb table keeps only in-frame clones and is missing some. The data contain some 120,000 clones, roughly 88% of them singletons. The V and J ends lost 1 base and 4 bases respectively, with 10 bases between them. The CDR3 contains 15 residues. Germline V gives CDR1 MNHEY, CDR2 SMNVEV (reference sequence). The sequence derives from an adult in good health. Specimen: peripheral blood, collected on day 0 of MenACWY control vaccination. The V gene is TRBV27, the J gene TRBJ2-2; possibly TRBD1 for D (6 bases). CDR3 loop: CASSLLTGSTGELFF. The CDR3 DNA is TGTGCCAGCAGTTTATTAACAGGGAGCACCGGGGAGCTGTTTTTT.